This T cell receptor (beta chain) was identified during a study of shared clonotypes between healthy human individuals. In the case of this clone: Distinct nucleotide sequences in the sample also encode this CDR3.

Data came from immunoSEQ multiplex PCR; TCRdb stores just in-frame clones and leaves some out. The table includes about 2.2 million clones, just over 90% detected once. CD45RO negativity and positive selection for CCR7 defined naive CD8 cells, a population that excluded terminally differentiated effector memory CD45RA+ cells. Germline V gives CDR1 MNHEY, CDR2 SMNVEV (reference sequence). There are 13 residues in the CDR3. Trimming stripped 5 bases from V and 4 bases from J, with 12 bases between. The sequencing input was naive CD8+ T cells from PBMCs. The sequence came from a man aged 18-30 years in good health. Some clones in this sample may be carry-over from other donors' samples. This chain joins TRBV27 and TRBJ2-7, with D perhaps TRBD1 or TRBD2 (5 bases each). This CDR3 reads CASSLGTTYEQYF. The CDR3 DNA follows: TGTGCCAGCAGTCTCGGGACGACATACGAGCAGTACTTC.